The present T cell receptor (beta chain) was sequenced within a study of T cell responses to AZD1222 COVID-19 vaccine. Study findings and constraints: Only a handful of AZD1222 recipients tested seropositive at baseline. The study found Spike-specific TCR breadth and depth rose after two AZD1222 doses. Repertoire collection took place solely once the T cell response had peaked. In a largely white British group with more females than males, clonal diversity was possibly underestimated.

Comment on this clone: The antigen is undetermined.

Libraries were prepared by immunoSEQ multiplex PCR; TCRdb keeps only in-frame clonotypes and omits some of them. This sample has approximately 120,000 clones; more than 70% occur once, and the top ten carry around a sixth. Germline CDR1 is KGHSH and CDR2 is LQKENI. This CDR3 has 14 residues. V was pared by 3 bases and J by 10 bases, with 18 bases between. Sequenced material: peripheral blood, taken on day 0 of AZD1222 vaccination. This chain connects TRBV18 to TRBJ1-1, with a weak D call TRBD1 (6 bases). This TCR came from an adult in good health. The CDR3 nucleotides read TGTGCCAGCTCACCGGGACATATAGGGCGACGAGCTTTCTTT. Translation: CASSPGHIGRRAFF.